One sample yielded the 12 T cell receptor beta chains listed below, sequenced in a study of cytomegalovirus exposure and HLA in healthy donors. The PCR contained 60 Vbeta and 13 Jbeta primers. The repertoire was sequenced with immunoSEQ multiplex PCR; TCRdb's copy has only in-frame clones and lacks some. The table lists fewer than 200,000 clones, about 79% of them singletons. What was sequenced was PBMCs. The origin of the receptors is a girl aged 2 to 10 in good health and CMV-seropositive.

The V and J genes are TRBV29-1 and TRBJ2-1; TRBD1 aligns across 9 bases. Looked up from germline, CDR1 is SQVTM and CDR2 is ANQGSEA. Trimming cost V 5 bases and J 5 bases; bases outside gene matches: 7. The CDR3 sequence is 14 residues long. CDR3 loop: CSVRPGTGNNEQFF. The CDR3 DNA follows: TGCAGCGTTCGACCCGGGACAGGGAACAATGAGCAGTTCTTC.

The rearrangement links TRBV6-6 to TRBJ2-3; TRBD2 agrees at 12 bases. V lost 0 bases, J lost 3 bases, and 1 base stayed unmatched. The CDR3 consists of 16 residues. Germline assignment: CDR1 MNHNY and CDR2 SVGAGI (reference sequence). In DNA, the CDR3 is TGTGCCAGCAGTTACTCCGGACTAGCGGGAACAGATACGCAGTATTTT. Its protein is CASSYSGLAGTDTQYF.

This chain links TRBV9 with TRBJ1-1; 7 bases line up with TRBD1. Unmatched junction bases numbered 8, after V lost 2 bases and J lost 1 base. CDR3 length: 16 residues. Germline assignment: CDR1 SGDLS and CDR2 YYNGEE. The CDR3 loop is CASSVAYDRENTEAFF. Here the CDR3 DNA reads TGTGCCAGCAGCGTCGCTTACGACAGGGAGAACACTGAAGCTTTCTTT.

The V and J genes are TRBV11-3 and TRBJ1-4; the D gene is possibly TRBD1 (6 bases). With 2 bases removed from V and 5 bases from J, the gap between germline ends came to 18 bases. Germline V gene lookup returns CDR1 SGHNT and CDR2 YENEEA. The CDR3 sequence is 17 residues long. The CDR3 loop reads CASSLRAPDRRNEKLFF. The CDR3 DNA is TGTGCCAGCAGCTTACGCGCTCCAGACAGGAGGAATGAAAAACTGTTTTTT.

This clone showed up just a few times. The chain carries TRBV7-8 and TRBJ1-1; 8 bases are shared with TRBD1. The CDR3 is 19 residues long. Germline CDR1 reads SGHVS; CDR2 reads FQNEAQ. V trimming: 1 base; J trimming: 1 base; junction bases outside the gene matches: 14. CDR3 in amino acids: CASSLVRWTGYWGNTEAFF. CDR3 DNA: TGTGCCAGCAGCTTAGTGCGTTGGACAGGGTATTGGGGGAACACTGAAGCTTTCTTT.

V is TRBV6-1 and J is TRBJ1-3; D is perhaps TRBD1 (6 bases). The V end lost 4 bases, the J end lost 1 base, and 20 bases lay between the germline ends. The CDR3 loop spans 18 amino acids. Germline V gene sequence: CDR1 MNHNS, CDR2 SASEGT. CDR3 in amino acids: CASSVQRGNTLSGNTIYF. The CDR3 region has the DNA TGTGCCAGCAGTGTTCAGAGGGGGAACACACTATCTGGAAACACCATATATTTT.

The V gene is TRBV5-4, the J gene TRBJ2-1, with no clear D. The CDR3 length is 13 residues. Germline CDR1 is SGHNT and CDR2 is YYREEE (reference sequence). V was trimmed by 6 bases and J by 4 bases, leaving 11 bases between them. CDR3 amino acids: CASTTYRYNEQFF. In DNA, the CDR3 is TGTGCCAGCACCACTTACCGGTACAATGAGCAGTTCTTC.

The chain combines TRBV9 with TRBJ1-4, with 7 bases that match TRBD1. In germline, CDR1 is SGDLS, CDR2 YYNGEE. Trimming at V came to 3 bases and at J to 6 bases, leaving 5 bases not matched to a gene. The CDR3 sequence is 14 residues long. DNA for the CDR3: TGTGCCAGCAGCGCCGGGACAGACGATGAAAAACTGTTTTTT. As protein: CASSAGTDDEKLFF. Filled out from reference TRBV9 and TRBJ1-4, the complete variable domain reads DSGVTQTPKHLITATGQRVTLRCSPRSGDLSVYWYQQSLDQGLQFLIQYYNGEERAKGNILERFSAQQFPDLHSELNLSSLELGDSALYFCASSAGTDDEKLFFGSGTQLSVL.

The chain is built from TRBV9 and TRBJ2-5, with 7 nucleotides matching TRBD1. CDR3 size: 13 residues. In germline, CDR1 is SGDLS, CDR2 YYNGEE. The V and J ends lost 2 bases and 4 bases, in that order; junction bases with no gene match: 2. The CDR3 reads CASSVTGAETQYF. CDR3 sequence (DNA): TGTGCCAGCAGCGTTACAGGGGCAGAGACCCAGTACTTC.

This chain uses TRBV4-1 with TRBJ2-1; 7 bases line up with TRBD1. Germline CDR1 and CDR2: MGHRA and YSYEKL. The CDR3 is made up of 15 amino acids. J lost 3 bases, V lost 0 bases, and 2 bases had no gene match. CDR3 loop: CASSQDRGSYNEQFF. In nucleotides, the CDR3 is TGCGCCAGCAGCCAAGACAGGGGGAGCTACAATGAGCAGTTCTTC.

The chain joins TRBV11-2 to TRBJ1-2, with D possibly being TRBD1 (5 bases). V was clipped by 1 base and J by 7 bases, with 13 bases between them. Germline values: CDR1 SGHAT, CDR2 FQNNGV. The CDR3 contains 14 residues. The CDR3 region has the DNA TGTGCCAGCAGCTTAGTCAGGGCGGCTACTGGCTACACCTTC. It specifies CASSLVRAATGYTF.

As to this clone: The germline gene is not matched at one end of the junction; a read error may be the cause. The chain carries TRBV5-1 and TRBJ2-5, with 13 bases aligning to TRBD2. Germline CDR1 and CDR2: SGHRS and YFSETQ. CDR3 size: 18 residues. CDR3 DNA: TGCGCCAGCAGCTTGGCACTAGCGGGGGGGCCCCACCAGGAGACCCAGTACTTC. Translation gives CASSLALAGGPHQETQYF.